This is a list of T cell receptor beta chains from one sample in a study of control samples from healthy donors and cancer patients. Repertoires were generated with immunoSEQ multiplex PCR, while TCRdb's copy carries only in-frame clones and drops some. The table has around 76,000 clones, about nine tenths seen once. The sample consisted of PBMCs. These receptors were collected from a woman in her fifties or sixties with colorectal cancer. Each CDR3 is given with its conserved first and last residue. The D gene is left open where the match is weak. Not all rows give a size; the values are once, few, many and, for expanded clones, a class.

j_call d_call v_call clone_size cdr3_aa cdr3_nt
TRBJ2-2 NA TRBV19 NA CASTLAGNTGELFF TGTGCCAGTACCCTCGCCGGGAATACCGGGGAGCTGTTTTTT
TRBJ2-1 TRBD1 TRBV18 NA CASSPGTGDYNEQFF TGTGCCAGCTCACCAGGGACAGGGGATTACAATGAGCAGTTCTTC
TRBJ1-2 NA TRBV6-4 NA CASSDSNDIDGYTF TGTGCCAGCAGTGACTCGAACGACATAGATGGCTACACCTTC
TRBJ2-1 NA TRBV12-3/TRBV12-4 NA CASRRGGEQFF TGTGCCAGCAGAAGGGGGGGTGAGCAGTTCTTC
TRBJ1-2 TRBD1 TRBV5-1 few CASRRDSLNYGYTF TGCGCCAGCAGAAGGGACAGCCTAAACTATGGCTACACCTTC
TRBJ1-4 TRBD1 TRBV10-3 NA CATQGVEDEKLFF TGTGCCACGCAGGGGGTGGAGGATGAAAAACTGTTTTTT
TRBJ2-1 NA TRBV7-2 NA CASTSQWGNEQFF TGTGCCAGCACTTCCCAATGGGGAAATGAGCAGTTCTTC
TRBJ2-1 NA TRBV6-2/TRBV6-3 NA CASSSGGGPNEQFF TGTGCCAGCAGTTCTGGGGGGGGGCCGAATGAGCAGTTCTTC
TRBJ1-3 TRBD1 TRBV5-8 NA CASRVGQGVGNTIYF TGTGCCAGCAGAGTTGGACAGGGTGTAGGAAACACCATATATTTT
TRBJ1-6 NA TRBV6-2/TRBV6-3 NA CASSYSERGNSPLHF TGTGCCAGCAGTTATTCAGAGAGGGGTAATTCACCCCTCCACTTT
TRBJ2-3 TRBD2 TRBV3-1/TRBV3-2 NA CASSQDSGGHTDTQYF TGTGCCAGCAGCCAAGATAGCGGGGGGCACACAGATACGCAGTATTTT
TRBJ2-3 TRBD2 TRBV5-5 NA CASSLSGGSEGF TGTGCCAGCAGCTTGAGCGGGGGGTCGGAGGGCTTT
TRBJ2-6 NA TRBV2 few CASTLSGANVLTF TGTGCCAGCACTTTATCTGGGGCCAACGTCCTGACTTTC
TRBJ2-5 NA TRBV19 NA CASSREQETQYF TGTGCCAGTAGCCGGGAGCAAGAGACCCAGTACTTC
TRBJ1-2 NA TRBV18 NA CASSPSEGFYGYTF TGTGCCAGCTCACCGTCGGAGGGCTTCTATGGCTACACCTTC
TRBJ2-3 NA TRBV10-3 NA CAISVDMAGRATDTQYF TGTGCCATCAGTGTGGATATGGCGGGACGGGCCACAGATACGCAGTATTTT